The subject of this entry is one TCR beta chain. The antigen remains unidentified. The data derive from a study of OX40 agonist ivuxolimab in advanced cancers. At the level of the study: Ivuxolimab, which patients received intravenously every 2 weeks, was dosed at 0.01 to 10 mg/kg. Three patients had partial responses: one hepatocellular carcinoma, two cutaneous melanoma. Age averaged around 60 years (range about 20 to 79), and roughly 80% were male.

Study results and caveats: CD4+ and CD8+ T cells in blood underwent clonal expansion by week 6 at 0.1 to 3.0 mg/kg.

The protocol was immunoSEQ multiplex PCR, while the TCRdb copy is restricted to in-frame clones and leaves out a portion. The profile shows 50,000 to 70,000 clones, 85% of them singletons. Germline V lookup: CDR1 MNHEY, CDR2 SMNVEV (reference sequence). Deletions cut 0 bases from V and 1 base from J, with 15 bases between. The CDR3 spans 17 residues. The chain links TRBV27 to TRBJ1-1; D unresolved. The clonotype originates from an adult with an advanced solid tumor such as melanoma, head and neck, liver or kidney cancer. The sequences come from CD4+ or CD8+ T cells sorted from blood, collected in a trial of the OX40 agonist ivuxolimab. In nucleotides, the CDR3 is TGTGCCAGCAGTTTATCGAAAAGCGAGCATCCGAACACTGAAGCTTTCTTT. It codes for CASSLSKSEHPNTEAFF.